This passage covers 10 T cell receptor beta chains from one sample sequenced in a study of cytomegalovirus exposure and HLA in healthy donors. Primers: 60 Vbeta forward and 13 Jbeta reverse. The assay was immunoSEQ multiplex PCR, and TCRdb's table has in-frame clones only and misses some. The sample consists of approximately 69,000 clones, 75% to 80% of them appearing once. Sequencing input: PBMCs. The receptors shown here come from a man aged 18 to 29 in good health and CMV-seronegative.

This clone was counted between two and nine times. This chain joins TRBV28 and TRBJ2-1, with D perhaps TRBD2 (6 bases). This CDR3 contains 16 residues. Germline V lookup: CDR1 MDHEN, CDR2 SYDVKM. V was pared by 3 bases and J by 0 bases, with 12 bases between. This CDR3 reads CASSFPGLSSYNEQFF. DNA for the CDR3: TGTGCCAGCAGTTTTCCGGGACTGAGCTCCTACAATGAGCAGTTCTTC.

The genes are TRBV30 and TRBJ1-6, with D maybe TRBD1 (5 bases). V was cut by 0 bases and J by 5 bases, with 29 bases left in between. In germline, CDR1 is GTSNPN, CDR2 SVGIG (reference sequence). This CDR3 spans 21 amino acids. Written as DNA, the CDR3 is TGTGCCTGGAGTGTAAATGGGGCCTCAGAAGCCCATTCCCTGGATAATTCACCCCTCCACTTT. Translating it yields CAWSVNGASEAHSLDNSPLHF.

The sample holds one count of this clone. The chain carries TRBV9 and TRBJ2-5; maybe TRBD1 (6 bases). The V and J ends lost 0 bases and 4 bases respectively, with 13 bases between them. The germline V gene encodes CDR1 SGDLS and CDR2 YYNGEE. This CDR3 is 15 amino acids long. The CDR3 region is CASSVGTVGAETQYF. For the CDR3, the DNA is TGTGCCAGCAGCGTAGGTACAGTGGGGGCAGAGACCCAGTACTTC.

This sequence joins TRBV27 and TRBJ1-6; the match to TRBD1 covers 7 bases. Germline CDR1 reads MNHEY; CDR2 reads SMNVEV (reference sequence). The CDR3 covers 15 residues. The V and J ends lost 5 bases and 6 bases, in that order; junction bases with no gene match: 7. CDR3 residues: CASSALGTANSPLHF. The DNA for the CDR3 is TGTGCCAGCAGTGCCCTCGGGACAGCTAATTCACCCCTCCACTTT.

The chain uses TRBV5-1 and TRBJ1-6, with TRBD1 identical over 8 bases. Germline trimming cut 3 bases from V and 6 bases from J; bases unmatched to any gene: 5. Germline V gene sequence: CDR1 SGHRS, CDR2 YFSETQ. This CDR3 is built from 15 residues. The CDR3, as DNA: TGCGCCAGCAGCTCAGGGGGCTCTGGTAATTCACCCCTCCACTTT. Translation: CASSSGGSGNSPLHF.

The gene calls are TRBV7-8 and TRBJ1-6, with 8 bases that match TRBD1. Germline-derived CDR1 and CDR2 are SGHVS and FQNEAQ. The CDR3 consists of 18 residues. The trim removed 3 bases at V and 0 bases at J, leaving 7 bases unmatched. The CDR3 DNA sequence: TGTGCCAGCAGCTTGGCCCGACAGGGGAGCTCCTATAATTCACCCCTCCACTTT. It is translated as CASSLARQGSSYNSPLHF. The variable domain in full, completed from reference TRBV7-8 and TRBJ1-6, reads GAGVSQSPRYKVAKRGQDVALRCDPISGHVSLFWYQQALGQGPEFLTYFQNEAQLDKSGLPSDRFFAERPEGSVSTLKIQRTQQEDSAVYLCASSLARQGSSYNSPLHFGNGTRLTVT.

The CDR3 loop reads CASSQRTGVYAEQYV. The CDR3, as DNA: TGTGCCAGCAGCCAACGGACAGGGGTCTACGCGGAGCAGTACGTC. The rearrangement joins TRBV14 to TRBJ2-7; TRBD1 matches 9 bases. The germline V gene encodes CDR1 SGHDN and CDR2 FVKESK. V gave up 2 bases and J gave up 7 bases; unmatched junction bases: 9. This CDR3 spans 15 amino acids.

This chain uses TRBV11-2 with TRBJ2-3; maybe TRBD1 (5 bases). This CDR3 is 17 amino acids long. CDR1 is SGHAT and CDR2 is FQNNGV in the germline V gene. Trimming stripped 4 bases from V and 1 base from J, with 18 bases between. CDR3 amino acids: CASSSLLGVGGTDTQYF. Written as DNA, the CDR3 is TGTGCCAGCAGCTCTTTGTTAGGGGTAGGGGGCACAGATACGCAGTATTTT.

This rearrangement joins TRBV28 to TRBJ1-2; D is unclear. In germline, CDR1 is MDHEN, CDR2 SYDVKM. This CDR3 is built from 11 residues. The V end lost 4 bases, the J end lost 8 bases, and 8 bases lay between the germline ends. The CDR3 reads CASSSTRGYTF. CDR3 DNA: TGTGCCAGCAGTTCGACTCGGGGCTACACCTTC.

The rearrangement links TRBV9 to TRBJ1-2; unclear D gene. The ends were cut back, 0 bases at V and 7 bases at J, with 7 bases in the middle. The CDR3 loop spans 12 amino acids. Germline assignment: CDR1 SGDLS and CDR2 YYNGEE. The CDR3 DNA is TGTGCCAGCAGCGTAGTTAACGGTGGCTACACCTTC. Its translation: CASSVVNGGYTF.